A single sample gave rise to the 22 T cell receptor beta chains below, sequenced in a study of blood T cell repertoires in COVID-19. Profiled with immunoSEQ multiplex PCR; TCRdb holds only in-frame clones, not every one. Among some 300,000 clones listed, 88% were seen once. Input material: PBMCs or T cells enriched from blood (not recorded which). The receptors here all came from a woman in her twenties or thirties who had recovered from COVID-19.

The genes are TRBV3-1 (or the pseudogene TRBV3-2) and TRBJ2-1, with 9 bases that match TRBD2. Germline V gene lookup returns CDR1 LGHDT and CDR2 YNNKEL (reference sequence). The CDR3 contains 16 residues. J lost 4 bases, V lost 6 bases, and 10 bases had no gene match. CDR3 DNA: TGTGCCAGCAGGACCGAGGCGGGGGGGATTTACAATGAGCAGTTCTTC. Translation gives CASRTEAGGIYNEQFF.

The chain employs TRBV28 and TRBJ2-5, with 7 positions matching TRBD2. The V gene's germline CDR1 is MDHEN and CDR2 SYDVKM. CDR3 size: 16 residues. The ends lost 5 bases at V and 6 bases at J; junction bases unmatched: 15. Here the CDR3 DNA reads TGTGCCAGCAGTCCATTGGGAGGGAGGGCCATCAAGACCCAGTACTTC. This gives the protein CASSPLGGRAIKTQYF.

The V and J genes are TRBV19 and TRBJ2-5; 9 bases align to TRBD2. The CDR3 has 14 residues. CDR1 LNHDA and CDR2 SQIVND come from the germline V gene (reference sequence). V lost 7 bases, J lost 5 bases, and 8 bases stayed unmatched. The CDR3: CASTTGGRVETQYF. CDR3 nucleotides: TGTGCCAGTACAACTGGCGGGAGGGTTGAGACCCAGTACTTC.

This clone was recorded only once. The chain joins TRBV5-6 to TRBJ1-6; weak D call: TRBD1 (6 bases). The CDR3 sequence is 13 residues long. Germline lookup yields CDR1 SGHDT and CDR2 YYEEEE. V was pared by 2 bases and J by 14 bases, with 14 bases between. CDR3 nucleotide sequence: TGTGCCAGCAGCTTAATAACAGGGCAGACCCTCCACTTT. This gives the protein CASSLITGQTLHF.

This rearrangement joins TRBV27 to TRBJ1-2, with TRBD1 as a possible D gene (6 bases). Trimming took off 8 bases at V and 8 bases at J, with 18 bases between the two ends. Per germline, CDR1 MNHEY and CDR2 SMNVEV (reference sequence). The CDR3 extends over 13 amino acids. This CDR3 is CASRNRALGGYTF. For the CDR3, the DNA is TGTGCCAGCCGGAACAGGGCCCTAGGGGGCTACACCTTC.

V usage is TRBV28 and J usage is TRBJ1-5; D ambiguous. The CDR3 spans 16 residues. The V gene's germline CDR1 is MDHEN and CDR2 SYDVKM. Trimming left V 2 bases short and J 3 bases short, with 14 bases between. This chain's CDR3 is CASSLRPLLHNQPQHF. The CDR3 region has the DNA TGTGCCAGCAGTTTACGTCCACTCCTGCACAATCAGCCCCAGCATTTT.

The chain is built from TRBV5-1 and TRBJ2-7; D is undetermined. The length of the CDR3 is 12 residues. The germline V gene encodes CDR1 SGHRS and CDR2 YFSETQ. Trimming took off 5 bases at V and 6 bases at J, with 12 bases between the two ends. The chain's CDR3 is CASSPEVSEQYF. The CDR3 DNA reads TGCGCCAGCAGTCCCGAGGTAAGCGAGCAGTACTTC.

V usage is TRBV14 and J usage is TRBJ2-7, with D perhaps TRBD2 (5 bases). With 0 bases removed from V and 2 bases from J, the gap between germline ends came to 11 bases. The CDR3 loop spans 15 amino acids. The germline gives CDR1 SGHDN, CDR2 FVKESK. For the CDR3, the DNA is TGTGCCAGCAGCCAAGATCCGGTGGAGGCCTACGAGCAGTACTTC. This encodes CASSQDPVEAYEQYF.

V and J are TRBV30 and TRBJ2-6; possible D gene TRBD1, 6 bases. From germline, CDR1 is GTSNPN and CDR2 SVGIG (reference sequence). Trimming shortened V by 6 bases and J by 0 bases, and 12 bases separated the two germline ends. CDR3 length equals 15 residues. CDR3 coding DNA: TGTGCCTGCAGGGGTTTCCGCTCTGGGGCCAACGTCCTGACTTTC. Residues: CACRGFRSGANVLTF.

This chain connects TRBV7-9 to TRBJ2-5; 9 nucleotides match TRBD2. Germline trimming cut 5 bases from V and 5 bases from J; bases unmatched to any gene: 18. Looked up from germline, CDR1 is SEHNR and CDR2 is FQNEAQ (reference sequence). The CDR3 totals 18 residues. The CDR3 DNA reads TGTGCCAGCAGCCCTCGAGGATCCCTCGCTAGCGGGGCCGAGACCCAGTACTTC. Translation: CASSPRGSLASGAETQYF.

V is TRBV11-1 and J is TRBJ1-3, with D perhaps TRBD1 (5 bases). This CDR3 region has 14 residues. Trimming shortened V by 2 bases and J by 4 bases, and 9 bases separated the two germline ends. In germline, CDR1 is SGHAT, CDR2 FQDESV (reference sequence). The DNA of the CDR3 is TGTGCCAGCAGCTTATCCACAGGCGGAAACACCATATATTTT. Translating it yields CASSLSTGGNTIYF.

The chain couples TRBV10-3 to TRBJ1-3; D is perhaps TRBD1 (6 bases). The germline CDR1 and CDR2 sequences are ENHRY and SYGVKD. CDR3 size: 15 residues. Trimming shortened V by 11 bases and J by 1 base, and 18 bases separated the two germline ends. CDR3 DNA: TGTGCCTCCTCTAAAGCCACAGGGTCTGGAAACACCATATATTTT. Amino acid sequence: CASSKATGSGNTIYF.

This sequence joins TRBV18 and TRBJ1-1; D is perhaps TRBD1 (6 bases). The CDR3 has 16 amino acids. From germline, CDR1 is KGHSH and CDR2 LQKENI. Trimming shortened V by 4 bases and J by 1 base, and 16 bases separated the two germline ends. CDR3 amino acids: CASSLTVAGENTEAFF. For the CDR3, the DNA is TGTGCCAGCTCACTAACAGTAGCAGGGGAGAACACTGAAGCTTTCTTT.

V gene TRBV7-8 combines with J gene TRBJ1-2; possibly TRBD1 for D (6 bases). CDR3 length equals 14 residues. Trimming stripped 1 base from V and 5 bases from J, with 11 bases between. Germline V CDR1 and CDR2: SGHVS, FQNEAQ. The CDR3 loop reads CASSLGDRKYGYTF. CDR3 coding DNA: TGTGCCAGCAGCTTAGGAGACAGGAAGTATGGCTACACCTTC.

This clone was seen a single time. This chain connects TRBV3-1 (or the pseudogene TRBV3-2) to TRBJ2-3; tentative D call: TRBD2 (6 bases). This CDR3 contains 14 residues. The germline V gene has CDR1 LGHDT and CDR2 YNNKEL (reference sequence). V was pared by 4 bases and J by 3 bases, with 11 bases between. The CDR3: CASSPIGGTDTQYF. The CDR3 DNA sequence: TGTGCCAGCAGCCCTATCGGGGGAACAGATACGCAGTATTTT.

The V and J genes are TRBV7-8 and TRBJ2-5; D is unclear. Trimming cost V 5 bases and J 0 bases, with 7 bases left between them. Germline V lookup: CDR1 SGHVS, CDR2 FQNEAQ. This CDR3 spans 13 amino acids. In DNA, the CDR3 is TGTGCCAGCAGCAGCCGGGACCAAGAGACCCAGTACTTC. Protein sequence: CASSSRDQETQYF.

The chain employs TRBV5-1 and TRBJ1-4; the match to TRBD1 covers 10 bases. The CDR3 spans 20 residues. Germline CDR1 SGHRS, CDR2 YFSETQ. V lost 5 bases to trimming and J lost 0 bases; unmatched junction nucleotides: 16. The CDR3 DNA reads TGCGCCAGCAGTTCGAACCCGCAAAGGACAGGGGGGGCAACTAATGAAAAACTGTTTTTT. It is translated as CASSSNPQRTGGATNEKLFF.

This clone was seen more than once but under ten times. The gene calls are TRBV23-1 and TRBJ1-1, with 9 bases aligning to TRBD1. TRBV23-1 is identified as an open reading frame with a role that is uncertain. The CDR3 has 15 amino acids. Trimming at V came to 4 bases and at J to 4 bases, leaving 7 bases not matched to a gene. Here the CDR3 DNA reads TGCGCCAGCAGTCCCCAACAGGGGGCCGTCACTGAAGCTTTCTTT. It yields the protein CASSPQQGAVTEAFF.

The chain is built from TRBV30 and TRBJ1-6; 10 bases agree with TRBD1. The CDR3 has 15 amino acids. The germline gives CDR1 GTSNPN, CDR2 SVGIG (reference sequence). Germline trimming cut 5 bases from V and 8 bases from J; bases unmatched to any gene: 9. CDR3 bases: TGTGCCTGGGGGCTAACGACAGGGGGCGATTCACCCCTCCACTTT. Protein sequence: CAWGLTTGGDSPLHF.

V gene TRBV4-3 combines with J gene TRBJ2-7; TRBD2 agrees at 8 bases. This CDR3 region has 15 residues. The trim removed 6 bases at V and 3 bases at J, leaving 10 bases unmatched. Looked up from germline, CDR1 is LGHNA and CDR2 is YSLEER. The DNA for the CDR3 is TGCGCCAGCAGACGCGGGCGGGGGGCGAGCTACGAGCAGTACTTC. Amino acid sequence: CASRRGRGASYEQYF.

The gene calls are TRBV18 and TRBJ1-2; TRBD1 aligns across 9 bases. The CDR3 spans 14 residues. Looked up from germline, CDR1 is KGHSH and CDR2 is LQKENI. Trimming removed 5 bases from V and 4 bases from J; junction bases left unmatched: 5. CDR3 DNA sequence: TGTGCCAGCTCATTACAGGGGGCGAGCTATGGCTACACCTTC. Its protein is CASSLQGASYGYTF. The full variable domain, in which reference TRBV18 and TRBJ1-2 provide the parts outside the CDR3, is NAGVMQNPRHLVRRRGQEARLRCSPMKGHSHVYWYRQLPEEGLKFMVYLQKENIIDESGMPKERFSAEFPKEGPSILRIQQVVRGDSAAYFCASSLQGASYGYTFGSGTRLTVV.

This CDR3 reads CASSRQGLGVVHGYTF. Here the CDR3 DNA reads TGTGCCAGCAGCCGTCAAGGACTAGGGGTGGTTCATGGCTACACCTTC. V gene TRBV14 combines with J gene TRBJ1-2, with D possibly matching TRBD1 (5 bases). V was trimmed by 4 bases and J by 6 bases, leaving 21 bases between them. This CDR3 is built from 16 residues. The germline CDR1 and CDR2 sequences are SGHDN and FVKESK.